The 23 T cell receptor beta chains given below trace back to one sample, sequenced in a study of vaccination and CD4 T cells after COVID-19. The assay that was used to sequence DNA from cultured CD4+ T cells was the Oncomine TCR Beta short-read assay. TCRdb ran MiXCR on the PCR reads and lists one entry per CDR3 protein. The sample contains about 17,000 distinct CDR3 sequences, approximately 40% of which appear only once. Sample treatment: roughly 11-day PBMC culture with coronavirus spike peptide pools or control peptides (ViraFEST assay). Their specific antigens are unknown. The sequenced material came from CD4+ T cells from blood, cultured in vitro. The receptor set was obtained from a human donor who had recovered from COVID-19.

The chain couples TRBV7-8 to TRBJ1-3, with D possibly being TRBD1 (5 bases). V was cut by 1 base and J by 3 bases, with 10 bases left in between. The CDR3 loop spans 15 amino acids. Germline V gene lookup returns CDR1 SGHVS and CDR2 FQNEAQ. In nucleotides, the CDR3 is TGTGCCAGCAGCTTAGGTCCAGGGTTTGGAAACACCATATATTTT. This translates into CASSLGPGFGNTIYF.

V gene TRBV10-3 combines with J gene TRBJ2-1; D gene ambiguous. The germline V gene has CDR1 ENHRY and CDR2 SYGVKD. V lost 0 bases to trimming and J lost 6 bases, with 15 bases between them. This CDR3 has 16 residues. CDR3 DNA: TGTGCCATCAGTGAGTCGGGCAACGCAGGCTGCAATGAGCAGTTCTTC. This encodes CAISESGNAGCNEQFF.

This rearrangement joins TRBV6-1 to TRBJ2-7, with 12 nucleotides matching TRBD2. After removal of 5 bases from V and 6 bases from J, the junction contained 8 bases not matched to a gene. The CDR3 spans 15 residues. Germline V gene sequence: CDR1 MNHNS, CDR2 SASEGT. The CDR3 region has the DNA TGTGCCAGCAGTCAACTGACTAGCGGGGGTGGCGAGCAGTACTTC. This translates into CASSQLTSGGGEQYF.

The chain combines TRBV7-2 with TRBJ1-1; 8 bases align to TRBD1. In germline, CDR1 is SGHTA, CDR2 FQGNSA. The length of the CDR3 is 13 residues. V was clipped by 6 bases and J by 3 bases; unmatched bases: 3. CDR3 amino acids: CASSLQGDTEAFF. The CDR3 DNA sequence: TGTGCCAGCAGTCTACAGGGGGACACTGAAGCTTTCTTT.

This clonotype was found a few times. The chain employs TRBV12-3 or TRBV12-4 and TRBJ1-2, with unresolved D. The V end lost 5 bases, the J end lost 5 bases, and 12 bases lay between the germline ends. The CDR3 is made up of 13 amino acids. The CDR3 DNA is TGTGCCAGCAGTGCCCTCGAGGTTTATGGCTACACCTTC. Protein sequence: CASSALEVYGYTF.

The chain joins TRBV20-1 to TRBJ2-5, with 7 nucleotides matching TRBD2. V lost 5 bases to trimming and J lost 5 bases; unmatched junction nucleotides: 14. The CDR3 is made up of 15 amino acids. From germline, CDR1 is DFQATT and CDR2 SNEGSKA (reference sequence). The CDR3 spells CSAPRASGVEETQYF. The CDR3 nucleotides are TGCAGTGCTCCGCGGGCTAGCGGAGTGGAGGAGACCCAGTACTTC.

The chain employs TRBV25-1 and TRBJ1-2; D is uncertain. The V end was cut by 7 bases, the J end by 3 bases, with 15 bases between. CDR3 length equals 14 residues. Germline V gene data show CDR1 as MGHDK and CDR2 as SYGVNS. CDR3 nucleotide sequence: TGTGCCAGCACTGGGGTCGGGGATGACTATGGCTACACCTTC. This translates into CASTGVGDDYGYTF.

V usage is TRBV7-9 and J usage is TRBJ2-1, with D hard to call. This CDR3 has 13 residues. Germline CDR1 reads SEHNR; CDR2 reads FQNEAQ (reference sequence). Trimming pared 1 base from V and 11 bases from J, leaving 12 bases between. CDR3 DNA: TGTGCCAGCAGCTTAGTGGGCAGTCAAAAGCAGTTCTTC. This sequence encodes CASSLVGSQKQFF.

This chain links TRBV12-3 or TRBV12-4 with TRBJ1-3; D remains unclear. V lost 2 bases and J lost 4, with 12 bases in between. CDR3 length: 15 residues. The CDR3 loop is CASSLNRRGGNTIYF. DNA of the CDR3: TGTGCCAGCAGTTTAAACCGGCGAGGGGGAAACACCATATATTTT.

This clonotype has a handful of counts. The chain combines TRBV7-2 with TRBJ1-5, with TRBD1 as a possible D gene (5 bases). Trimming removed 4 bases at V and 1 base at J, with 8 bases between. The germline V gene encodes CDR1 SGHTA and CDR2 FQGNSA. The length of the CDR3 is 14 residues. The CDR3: CASSSGLSNQPQHF. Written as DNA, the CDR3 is TGTGCCAGCAGCTCGGGACTAAGCAATCAGCCCCAGCATTTT.

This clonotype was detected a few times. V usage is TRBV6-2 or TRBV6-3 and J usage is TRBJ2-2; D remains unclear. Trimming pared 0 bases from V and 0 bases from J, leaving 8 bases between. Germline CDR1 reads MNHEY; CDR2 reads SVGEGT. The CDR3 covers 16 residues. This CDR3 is CASSYSRRTNTGELFF. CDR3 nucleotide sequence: TGTGCCAGCAGTTACTCCAGGCGGACGAACACCGGGGAGCTGTTTTTT.

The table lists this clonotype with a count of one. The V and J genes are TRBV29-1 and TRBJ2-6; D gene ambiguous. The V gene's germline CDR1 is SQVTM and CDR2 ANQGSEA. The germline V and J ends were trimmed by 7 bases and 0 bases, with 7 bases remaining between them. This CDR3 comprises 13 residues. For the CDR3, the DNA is TGCAGCGCTCTAAACTCTGGGGCCAACGTCCTGACTTTC. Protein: CSALNSGANVLTF.

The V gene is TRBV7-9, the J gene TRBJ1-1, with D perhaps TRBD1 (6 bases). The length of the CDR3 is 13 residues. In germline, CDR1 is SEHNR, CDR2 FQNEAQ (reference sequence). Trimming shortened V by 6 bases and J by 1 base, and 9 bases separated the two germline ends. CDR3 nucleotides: TGTGCCAGCAGACTACAGGGGAACACTGAAGCTTTCTTT. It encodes CASRLQGNTEAFF.

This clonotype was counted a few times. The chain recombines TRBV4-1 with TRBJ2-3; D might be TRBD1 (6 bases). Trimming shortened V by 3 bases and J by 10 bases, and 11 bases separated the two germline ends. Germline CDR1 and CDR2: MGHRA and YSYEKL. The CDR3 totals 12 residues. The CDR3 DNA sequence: TGCGCCAGCAGCCAGGCAGGGGCTCCGCAGTATTTT. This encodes CASSQAGAPQYF.

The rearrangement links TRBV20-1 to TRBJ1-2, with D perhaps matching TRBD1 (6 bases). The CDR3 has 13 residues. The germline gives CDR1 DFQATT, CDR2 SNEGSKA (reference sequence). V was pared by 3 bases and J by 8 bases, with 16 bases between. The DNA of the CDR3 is TGCAGTGCTAGGAGTTCGCCAGGGGAAGGCTACACCTTC. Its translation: CSARSSPGEGYTF.

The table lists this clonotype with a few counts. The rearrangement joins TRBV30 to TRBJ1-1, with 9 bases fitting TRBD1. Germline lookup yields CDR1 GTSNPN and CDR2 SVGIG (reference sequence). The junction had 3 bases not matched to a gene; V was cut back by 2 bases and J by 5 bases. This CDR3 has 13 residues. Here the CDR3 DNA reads TGTGCCTGGAGTCGGACAGGGGTTACTGAAGCTTTCTTT. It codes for CAWSRTGVTEAFF.

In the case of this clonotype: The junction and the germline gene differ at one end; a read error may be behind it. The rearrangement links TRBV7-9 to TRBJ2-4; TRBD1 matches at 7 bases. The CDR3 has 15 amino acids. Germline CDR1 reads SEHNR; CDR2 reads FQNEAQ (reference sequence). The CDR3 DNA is TGCGCCAGCAGCTTGGGGGACAGCTTCAAAAACATTCAGTACTTC. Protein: CASSLGDSFKNIQYF.

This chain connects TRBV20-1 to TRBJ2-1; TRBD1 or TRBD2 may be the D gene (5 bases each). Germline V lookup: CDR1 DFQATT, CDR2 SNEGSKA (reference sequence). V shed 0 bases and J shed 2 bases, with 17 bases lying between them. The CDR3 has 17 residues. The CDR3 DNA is TGCAGTGCTAGAGACCCCCGCAAATGGGACCCCTACAATGAGCAGTTCTTC. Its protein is CSARDPRKWDPYNEQFF.

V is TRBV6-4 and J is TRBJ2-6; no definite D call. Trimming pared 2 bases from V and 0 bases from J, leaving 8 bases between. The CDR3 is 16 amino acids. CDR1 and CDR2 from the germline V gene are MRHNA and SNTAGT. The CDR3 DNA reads TGTGCCAGCAGTGACGGCGCGAGCTCTGGGGCCAACGTCCTGACTTTC. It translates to CASSDGASSGANVLTF.

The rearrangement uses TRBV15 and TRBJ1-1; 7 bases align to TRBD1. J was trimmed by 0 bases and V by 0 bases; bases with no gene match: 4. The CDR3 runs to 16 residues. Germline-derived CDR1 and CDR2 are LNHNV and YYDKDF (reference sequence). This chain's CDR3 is CATSRETGALNTEAFF. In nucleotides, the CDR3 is TGTGCCACCAGCAGAGAAACAGGGGCCCTGAACACTGAAGCTTTCTTT.

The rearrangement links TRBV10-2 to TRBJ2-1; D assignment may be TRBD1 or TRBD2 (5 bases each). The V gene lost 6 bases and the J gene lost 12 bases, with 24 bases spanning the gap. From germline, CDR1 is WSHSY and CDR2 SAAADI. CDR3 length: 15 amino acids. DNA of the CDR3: TGCGCCAGCAGACCCGGGACCCCGAGCCGAGACAGGCAGTTCTTC. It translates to CASRPGTPSRDRQFF.

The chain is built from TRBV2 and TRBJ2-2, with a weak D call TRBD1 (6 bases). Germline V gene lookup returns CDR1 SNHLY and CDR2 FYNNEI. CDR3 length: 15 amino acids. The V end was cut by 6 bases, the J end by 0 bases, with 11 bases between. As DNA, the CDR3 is TGTGCCAGCAGATCGTGGACAGCGAACACCGGGGAGCTGTTTTTT. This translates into CASRSWTANTGELFF.

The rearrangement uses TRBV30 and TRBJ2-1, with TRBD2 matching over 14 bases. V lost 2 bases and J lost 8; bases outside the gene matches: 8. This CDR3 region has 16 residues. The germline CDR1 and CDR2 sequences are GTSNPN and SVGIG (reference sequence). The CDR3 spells CAWSLSGLAGGDEQFF. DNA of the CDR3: TGTGCCTGGAGTTTGAGCGGACTAGCGGGAGGAGATGAGCAGTTCTTC.